This T cell receptor (beta chain) was sequenced for a study of blood T cell repertoires in COVID-19. Study in general: The study drew acute and convalescent COVID-19 samples from the United States, Italy and Spain. T cells, B-cell-depleted T cells, or PBMCs supplied cDNA or gDNA.

Source study methods: How many nucleated cells were present was estimated from reference gene primer amplification. Profiling relied on immunoSEQ multiplex PCR, and the TCRdb table lists in-frame clones only, not all of them. The DNA gave D and trimming, while V, J and clone size come from that table. The sample has 90,000 to 120,000 clones, roughly two thirds seen once. The germline V and J ends were trimmed by 0 bases and 6 bases, with 12 bases remaining between them. Per germline, CDR1 SGHDT and CDR2 YYEEEE. The CDR3 is 14 residues long. This clone came up a few times. The chain couples TRBV5-6 to TRBJ1-1, with D maybe TRBD1 (6 bases). The sequenced sample was peripheral blood. The source is a man of 80 years or more with acute or convalescent COVID-19. This chain's CDR3 is CASSLARDTSEAFF. Written as DNA, the CDR3 is TGTGCCAGCAGCTTGGCCCGGGACACCTCTGAAGCTTTCTTT.